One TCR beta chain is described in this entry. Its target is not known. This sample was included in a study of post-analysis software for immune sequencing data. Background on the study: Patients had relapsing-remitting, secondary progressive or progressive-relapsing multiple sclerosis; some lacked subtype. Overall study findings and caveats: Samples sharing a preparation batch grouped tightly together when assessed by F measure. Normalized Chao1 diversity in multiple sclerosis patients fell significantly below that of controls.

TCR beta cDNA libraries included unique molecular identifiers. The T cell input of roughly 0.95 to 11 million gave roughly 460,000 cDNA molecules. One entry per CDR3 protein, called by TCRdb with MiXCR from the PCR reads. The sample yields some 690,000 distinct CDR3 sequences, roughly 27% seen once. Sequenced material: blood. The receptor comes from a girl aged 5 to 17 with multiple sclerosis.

This CDR3 reads CASRETGGLTVYNEQFF. Here the CDR3 DNA reads TGTGCCAGCAGAGAGACAGGGGGTCTCACTGTATACAATGAGCAGTTCTTC. This chain joins TRBV6-6 and TRBJ2-1; TRBD1 aligns across 9 bases. In germline, CDR1 is MNHNY, CDR2 SVGAGI (reference sequence). The junction had 13 bases not matched to a gene; V was cut back by 6 bases and J by 4 bases. The CDR3 is 17 residues long.